This T cell receptor beta chain was recovered during a study of tumour-infiltrating T cells in Burkitt lymphoma. Study summary: Survival, overall and progression-free, tracked with productive clonality.

Germline V CDR1 and CDR2: MNHEY, SVGAGI. V gave up 1 base and J gave up 6 bases, with 10 bases separating them. This CDR3 spans 15 amino acids. Profiling relied on immunoSEQ multiplex PCR, and the TCRdb table lists in-frame clones only, not all of them. This sample has about 710 clones, with about 15% found just once. The receptor was isolated from a human donor with Burkitt lymphoma. Sequencing was done on a sample of tumor tissue. V and J are TRBV6-5 and TRBJ1-6; tentatively, D is TRBD1 (6 bases). The CDR3 bases are TGTGCCAGCAGTTACTTCAAGGACAGTAATTCACCCCTCCACTTT. Amino acids: CASSYFKDSNSPLHF.